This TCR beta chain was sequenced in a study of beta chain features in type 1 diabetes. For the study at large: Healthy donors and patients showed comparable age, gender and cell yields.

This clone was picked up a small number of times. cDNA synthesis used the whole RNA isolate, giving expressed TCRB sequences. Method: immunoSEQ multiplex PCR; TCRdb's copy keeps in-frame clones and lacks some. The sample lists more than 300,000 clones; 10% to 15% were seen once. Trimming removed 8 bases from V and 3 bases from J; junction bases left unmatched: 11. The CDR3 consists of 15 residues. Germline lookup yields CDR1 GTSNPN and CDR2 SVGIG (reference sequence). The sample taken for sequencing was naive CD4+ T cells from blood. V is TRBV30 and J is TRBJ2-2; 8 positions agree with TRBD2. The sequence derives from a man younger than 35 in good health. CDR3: CAGTPEREYTGELFF. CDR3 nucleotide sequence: TGTGCCGGGACCCCCGAGCGGGAGTACACCGGGGAGCTGTTTTTT.